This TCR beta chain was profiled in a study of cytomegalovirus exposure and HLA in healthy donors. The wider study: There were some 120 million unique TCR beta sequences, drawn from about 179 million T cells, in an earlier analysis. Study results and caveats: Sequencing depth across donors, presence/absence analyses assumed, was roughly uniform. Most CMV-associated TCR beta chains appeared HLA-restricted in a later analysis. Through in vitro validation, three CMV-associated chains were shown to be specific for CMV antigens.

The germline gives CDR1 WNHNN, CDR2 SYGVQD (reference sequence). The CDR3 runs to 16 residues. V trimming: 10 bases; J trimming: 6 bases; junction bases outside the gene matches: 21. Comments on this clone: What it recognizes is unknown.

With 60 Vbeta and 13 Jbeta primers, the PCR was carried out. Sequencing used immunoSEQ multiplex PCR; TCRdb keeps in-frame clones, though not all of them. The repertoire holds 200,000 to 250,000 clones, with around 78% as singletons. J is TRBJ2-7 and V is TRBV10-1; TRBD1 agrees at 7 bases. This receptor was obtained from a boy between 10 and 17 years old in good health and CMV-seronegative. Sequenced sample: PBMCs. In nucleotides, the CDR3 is TGCGCCACTCCAAACGACAGGGTTGGTGAAAGGGCCGAGCAGTACTTC. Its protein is CATPNDRVGERAEQYF.